Below, 13 T cell receptor beta chains from the same sample are listed, as sequenced in a study of cytomegalovirus exposure and HLA in healthy donors. Libraries were prepared by immunoSEQ multiplex PCR; TCRdb keeps only in-frame clonotypes and omits some of them. The table includes about 160,000 clones, 70% to 90% detected once. Material for sequencing was PBMCs. Source of these receptors: a woman aged 18 to 35 in good health and CMV-seronegative.

This clone has just a few counts. This chain uses TRBV2 with TRBJ2-7; 8 nucleotides align to TRBD1. The CDR3 length is 14 residues. J was trimmed by 2 bases and V by 5 bases; bases with no gene match: 5. Germline loops: CDR1 SNHLY, CDR2 FYNNEI. In DNA, the CDR3 is TGTGCCAGCAGTAAGGGACAGGACACCTACGAGCAGTACTTC. This gives the protein CASSKGQDTYEQYF.

The J gene is TRBJ2-5, the V gene TRBV2, with TRBD2 matching 14 bases. V shed 4 bases, J shed 5 bases, and the junction held 6 bases outside the gene matches. Germline V gene data show CDR1 as SNHLY and CDR2 as FYNNEI. This CDR3 spans 16 amino acids. In DNA, the CDR3 is TGTGCCAGCAGTGTGACTAGCGGGAGGGCTGGGGAGACCCAGTACTTC. Translating it yields CASSVTSGRAGETQYF.

V gene TRBV27 combines with J gene TRBJ2-1, with D possibly matching TRBD2 (5 bases). V dropped 6 bases and J dropped 4 bases, with 19 bases sitting between them. Looked up from germline, CDR1 is MNHEY and CDR2 is SMNVEV (reference sequence). CDR3 length equals 16 residues. As DNA, the CDR3 is TGTGCCAGCAGCTTAGAGCGGACCCTACAATACAATGAGCAGTTCTTC. This codes for CASSLERTLQYNEQFF.

The chain is built from TRBV9 and TRBJ1-2, with D unresolved. The V end lost 0 bases, the J end lost 2 bases, and 11 bases lay between the germline ends. CDR1 and CDR2 from the germline V gene are SGDLS and YYNGEE. This CDR3 region has 15 residues. CDR3 protein: CASSVASGNNYGYTF. In DNA, the CDR3 is TGTGCCAGCAGCGTAGCTAGCGGAAACAACTATGGCTACACCTTC.

The chain employs TRBV19 and TRBJ2-3, with D unresolved. Trimming shortened V by 5 bases and J by 5 bases, and 14 bases separated the two germline ends. The CDR3 totals 14 residues. The V gene's germline CDR1 is LNHDA and CDR2 SQIVND (reference sequence). The CDR3 DNA is TGTGCCAGTAGTGTTGGGCGTTCTGGAGATACGCAGTATTTT. It yields the protein CASSVGRSGDTQYF.

The genes are TRBV27 and TRBJ1-4; 8 nucleotides line up with TRBD1. Per germline, CDR1 MNHEY and CDR2 SMNVEV (reference sequence). V lost 2 bases and J lost 0; bases outside the gene matches: 2. The CDR3 totals 16 residues. This CDR3 reads CASSLQGAATNEKLFF. CDR3 nucleotide sequence: TGTGCCAGCAGTTTACAGGGGGCCGCAACTAATGAAAAACTGTTTTTT.

This clone was found once. The chain links TRBV5-6 to TRBJ2-6, with a possible D match to TRBD2 (8 bases). The CDR3 is made up of 17 amino acids. Germline-derived CDR1 and CDR2 are SGHDT and YYEEEE. The ends were cut back, 3 bases at V and 2 bases at J, with 15 bases in the middle. The CDR3 sequence is CASSSGGGVAGANVLTF. As DNA, the CDR3 is TGTGCCAGCAGCTCGGGAGGGGGCGTCGCTGGGGCCAACGTCCTGACTTTC.

V usage is TRBV5-6 and J usage is TRBJ2-7; D gene uncertain. The germline CDR1 and CDR2 sequences are SGHDT and YYEEEE. V lost 3 bases to trimming and J lost 9 bases, with 13 bases between them. This CDR3 has 12 amino acids. CDR3 region: CASSSSPRGQYF. DNA of the CDR3: TGTGCCAGCAGCTCTTCCCCCCGCGGGCAGTACTTC.

This chain links TRBV5-6 with TRBJ2-3, with D perhaps TRBD1 (5 bases). V was trimmed by 1 base and J by 8 bases, leaving 20 bases between them. The CDR3 is 16 residues long. In germline, CDR1 is SGHDT, CDR2 YYEEEE. The CDR3 reads CASSLPQADKIGTQYF. In DNA form, the CDR3 reads TGTGCCAGCAGCTTGCCACAGGCTGACAAGATTGGTACGCAGTATTTT.

The gene calls are TRBV10-3 and TRBJ1-5; possible D gene TRBD1, 5 bases. V lost 0 bases and J lost 2, with 5 bases in between. In germline, CDR1 is ENHRY, CDR2 SYGVKD. The CDR3 consists of 14 residues. The chain's CDR3 is CAISESGGNQPQHF. As DNA, the CDR3 is TGTGCCATCAGTGAGTCAGGGGGCAATCAGCCCCAGCATTTT.

The chain recombines TRBV14 with TRBJ2-2; D is unclear. In germline, CDR1 is SGHDN, CDR2 FVKESK. The CDR3 runs to 16 residues. Trimming took 1 base from V and 3 from J, leaving 12 bases between them. The DNA for the CDR3 is TGTGCCAGCAGCCAAGTAAGCAGGCCCTACACCGGGGAGCTGTTTTTT. It is translated as CASSQVSRPYTGELFF.

CDR3 in amino acids: CASTHRYEQYF. CDR3 nucleotides: TGTGCCAGCACCCATCGGTACGAGCAGTACTTC. J is TRBJ2-7 and V is TRBV6-1; no firm D call. Per germline, CDR1 MNHNS and CDR2 SASEGT. The CDR3 runs 11 residues. V was clipped by 7 bases and J by 4 bases, with 8 bases between them.

The chain employs TRBV18 and TRBJ2-2; 14 nucleotides align to TRBD2. This CDR3 contains 18 residues. Germline-derived CDR1 and CDR2 are KGHSH and LQKENI. The V and J ends lost 3 bases and 4 bases, in that order; junction bases with no gene match: 7. CDR3 sequence reads: CASSPTGLAGGSTGELFF. The CDR3 region has the DNA TGTGCCAGCTCACCGACCGGACTAGCGGGAGGCAGCACCGGGGAGCTGTTTTTT.